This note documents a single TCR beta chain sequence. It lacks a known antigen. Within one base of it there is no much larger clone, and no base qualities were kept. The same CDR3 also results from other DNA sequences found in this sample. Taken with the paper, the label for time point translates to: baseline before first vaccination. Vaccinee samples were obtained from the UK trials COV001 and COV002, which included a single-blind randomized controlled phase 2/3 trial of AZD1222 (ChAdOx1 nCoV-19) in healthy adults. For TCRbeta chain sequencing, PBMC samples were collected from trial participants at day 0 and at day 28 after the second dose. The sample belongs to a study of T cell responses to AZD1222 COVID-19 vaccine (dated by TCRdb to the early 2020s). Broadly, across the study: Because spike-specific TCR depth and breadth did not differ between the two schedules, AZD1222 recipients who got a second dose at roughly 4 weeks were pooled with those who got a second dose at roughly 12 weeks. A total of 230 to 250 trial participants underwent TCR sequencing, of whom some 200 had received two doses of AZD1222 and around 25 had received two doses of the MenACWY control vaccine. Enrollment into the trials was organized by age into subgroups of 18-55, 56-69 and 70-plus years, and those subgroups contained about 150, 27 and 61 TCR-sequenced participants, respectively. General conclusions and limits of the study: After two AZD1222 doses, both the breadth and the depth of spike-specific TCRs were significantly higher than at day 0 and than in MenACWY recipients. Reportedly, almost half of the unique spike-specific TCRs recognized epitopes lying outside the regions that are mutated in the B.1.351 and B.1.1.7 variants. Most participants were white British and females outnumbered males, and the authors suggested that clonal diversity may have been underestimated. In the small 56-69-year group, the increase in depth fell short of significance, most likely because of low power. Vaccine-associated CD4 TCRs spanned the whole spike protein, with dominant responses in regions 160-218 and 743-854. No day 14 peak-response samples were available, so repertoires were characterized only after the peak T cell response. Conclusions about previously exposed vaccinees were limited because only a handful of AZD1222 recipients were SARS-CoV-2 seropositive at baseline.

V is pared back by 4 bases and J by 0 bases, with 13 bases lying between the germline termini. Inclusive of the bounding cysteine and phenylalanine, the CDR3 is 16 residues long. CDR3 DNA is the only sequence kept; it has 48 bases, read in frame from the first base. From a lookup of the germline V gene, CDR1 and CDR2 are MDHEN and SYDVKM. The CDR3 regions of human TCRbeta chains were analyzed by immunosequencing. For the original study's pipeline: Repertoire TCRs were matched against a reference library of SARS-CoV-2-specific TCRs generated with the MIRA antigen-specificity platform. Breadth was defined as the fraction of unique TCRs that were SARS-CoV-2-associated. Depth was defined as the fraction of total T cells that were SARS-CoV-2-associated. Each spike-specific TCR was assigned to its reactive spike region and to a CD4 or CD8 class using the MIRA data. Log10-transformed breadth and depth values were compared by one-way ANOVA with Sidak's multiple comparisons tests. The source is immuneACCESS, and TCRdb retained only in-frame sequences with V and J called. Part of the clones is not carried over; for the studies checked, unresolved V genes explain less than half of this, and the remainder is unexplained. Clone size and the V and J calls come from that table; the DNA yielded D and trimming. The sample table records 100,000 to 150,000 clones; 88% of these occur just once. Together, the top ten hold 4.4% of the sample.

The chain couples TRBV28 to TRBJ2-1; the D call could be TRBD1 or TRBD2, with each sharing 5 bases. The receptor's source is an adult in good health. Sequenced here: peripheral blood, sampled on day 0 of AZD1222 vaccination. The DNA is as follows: TGTGCCAGCAGTTCGGGGACGTCAAGCTCCTACAATGAGCAGTTCTTC. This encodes CASSSGTSSSYNEQFF.